This entry features one T cell receptor (beta chain) sequence. The data originate from a study of blood T cell repertoires in COVID-19. Method: immunoSEQ multiplex PCR; TCRdb's copy keeps in-frame clones and lacks some. The sample lists some 130,000 clones, roughly three quarters occurring once. The study counted Cohort 3 donors as recovered given two negative PCRs, clearance, or symptom resolution. The sequence derives from a woman aged 50 to 65 who had recovered from COVID-19. Material: PBMCs or T cells enriched from blood (not recorded which).

The CDR3 loop reads CSVSPSGVQFF. The CDR3 coding sequence is TGCAGCGTCTCCCCCAGCGGGGTTCAGTTCTTC. The J gene is TRBJ2-1, the V gene TRBV29-1; 7 nucleotides agree with TRBD2. Germline CDR1 and CDR2: SQVTM and ANQGSEA. V dropped 6 bases and J dropped 13; count of bases not matched to a gene: 9. This CDR3 contains 11 residues.